Following are 5 T cell receptor beta chains from one sample sequenced in a study of blood T cell repertoires in COVID-19. Generated by immunoSEQ multiplex PCR, the TCRdb table keeps only in-frame clones and is missing some. The table records some 490,000 clones, 70% to 90% of them present only once. Sequencing was carried out using peripheral blood. These receptors were taken from a human donor in a cohort sampled during active COVID-19.

This clone occurred once. The chain combines TRBV5-5 with TRBJ1-1, with 9 nucleotides matching TRBD1. Germline assignment: CDR1 SGHKS and CDR2 YYEKEE (reference sequence). The V gene end was trimmed by 5 bases and the J gene end by 6 bases; junction bases not matched to a gene: 8. The CDR3 consists of 14 residues. Written as DNA, the CDR3 is TGTGCCAGCAGACAGGACAGGGGAAGAGCTGAAGCTTTCTTT. Amino acids: CASRQDRGRAEAFF.

This clone has a single count. The chain carries TRBV6-1 and TRBJ1-5, with D possibly TRBD1 on 6 matching bases. V lost 3 bases to trimming and J lost 0 bases, with 15 bases between them. This CDR3 region has 17 residues. The germline V gene has CDR1 MNHNS and CDR2 SASEGT. The CDR3 region has the DNA TGTGCCAGCAGTGATGTTGGGGGCTACTATAGCAATCAGCCCCAGCATTTT. It encodes CASSDVGGYYSNQPQHF.

The chain recombines TRBV7-9 with TRBJ1-4; D gene ambiguous. Germline V lookup: CDR1 SEHNR, CDR2 FQNEAQ (reference sequence). The CDR3 contains 14 residues. Between the trimmed V and J ends, which lost 5 bases and 0 bases, there was a span of 7 bases. The CDR3 DNA reads TGTGCCAGCAGCCTCCAGTCAACTAATGAAAAACTGTTTTTT. It translates to CASSLQSTNEKLFF. Full variable domain (remainder filled in from reference TRBV7-9 and TRBJ1-4): DTGVSQNPRHKITKRGQNVTFRCDPISEHNRLYWYRQTLGQGPEFLTYFQNEAQLEKSRLLSDRFSAERPKGSFSTLEIQRTEQGDSAMYLCASSLQSTNEKLFFGSGTQLSVL.

The chain carries TRBV20-1 and TRBJ2-1, with 9 bases fitting TRBD2. There are 14 residues in the CDR3. Losses at the gene ends were 3 bases for V and 8 bases for J; bases not matched to a gene: 8. Per the germline V gene, CDR1 is DFQATT and CDR2 is SNEGSKA (reference sequence). CDR3 nucleotide sequence: TGCAGTGCTAGTCCTGCGGGAGGGCCGGATGAGCAGTTCTTC. It is translated as CSASPAGGPDEQFF.

The genes are TRBV19 and TRBJ1-4; D gene unclear. Between the trimmed V and J ends, which lost 5 bases and 2 bases, there was a span of 12 bases. Germline V gives CDR1 LNHDA, CDR2 SQIVND (reference sequence). The CDR3 consists of 15 residues. CDR3 coding DNA: TGTGCCAGTAGTCTGACAAGAGGGACTAATGAAAAACTGTTTTTT. This sequence encodes CASSLTRGTNEKLFF.